This T cell receptor beta chain was documented in a study of blood T cell repertoires in COVID-19 (dated by TCRdb to about 2020). Regarding the research as a whole: Samples from collaborators originated in the United States, Italy and Spain and spanned both the acute and convalescent phases of COVID-19. The material from the prospective study consisted of cDNA or gDNA derived from T cells, B-cell-depleted T cells, or PBMCs. Samples came from the ongoing ImmuneRACE study (first 160 participants) plus 1,254 subjects from 6 global collaborators. HLA class I and class II types, where available, came from metadata supplied by the sample provider rather than from assay-based typing. The repertoires were released in a freely available public database meant as a resource for research on the immune response to SARS-CoV-2. Subjects who had been exposed to COVID-19, were actively infected with it, or had recovered from it provided the deeply sampled blood TCRbeta repertoires that made up the dataset. Nearly every sample came with metadata listing a de-identified subject ID, COVID-19 status, age in years and sex. General conclusions and limits of the study: The quantity of clinical and demographic metadata differed by source and by participant and was supplied without curation.

The CDR3 starts with the cysteine, ends with the phenylalanine, and has 16 residues. Only the CDR3 portion is preserved as DNA: 48 bases, with reading frame beginning at the first base. For CDR1 and CDR2, the germline V gene lists SGHTS and YDEGEE. V ends up 3 bases short and J 1 base short, with an unmatched junction base count of 7. TCRbeta CDR3 regions were amplified from genomic DNA by means of the immunoSEQ Assay, a bias-controlled multiplex PCR. The published analysis was carried out like this. Within the assay, amplification of reference gene primers was used to estimate how many nucleated cells each sample contained. Sequence reads were collapsed and filtered to measure the absolute abundance of every unique TCRbeta CDR3 rearrangement. For each sample, productive Simpson clonality was calculated by taking the square root of Simpson's diversity index across productive rearrangements. TCRdb mirrors the immuneACCESS table, restricted to in-frame sequences. Some clones are absent from its copies; in checked studies, under half trace to an unresolved V gene, and the reason for the others is unknown. V and J calls and clone size come straight from that table; D and trimming were deduced from the DNA. The sample table shows more than 150,000 clones, and more than 85% are seen once. The top ten constitute roughly 0.53% of the sample.

About this clone itself: The clone's antigen remains unknown. No much larger clone exists at a distance of one base, and base qualities are not known.

At one collaborating source in Seattle, patients were enrolled during active infection and were followed longitudinally through the course of disease. The collaborating institutions used their own protocols to collect whole blood in K2EDTA tubes. Collaborator samples were shipped for TCRbeta analysis as frozen whole blood, isolated PBMCs, or DNA extracted from either sample type. The origin of this receptor is a man in his 60s with COVID-19, enrolled during active disease. The V gene is TRBV5-8 and the J gene is TRBJ1-1; 9 bases in between match TRBD1. Sample: peripheral blood. The CDR3 protein sequence reads: CASSSGTGNANTEAFF. The DNA sequence is given as TGTGCCAGCAGCTCTGGGACAGGGAACGCGAACACTGAAGCTTTCTTT. The CDR3 plus the reference TRBV5-8 and TRBJ1-1 genes for the other parts give the full variable domain: EAGVTQSPTHLIKTRGQQATLRCSPISGHTSVYWYQQALGLGLQFLLWYDEGEERNRGNFPPRFSGRQFPNYSSELNVNALELEDSALYLCASSSGTGNANTEAFFGQGTRLTVV.